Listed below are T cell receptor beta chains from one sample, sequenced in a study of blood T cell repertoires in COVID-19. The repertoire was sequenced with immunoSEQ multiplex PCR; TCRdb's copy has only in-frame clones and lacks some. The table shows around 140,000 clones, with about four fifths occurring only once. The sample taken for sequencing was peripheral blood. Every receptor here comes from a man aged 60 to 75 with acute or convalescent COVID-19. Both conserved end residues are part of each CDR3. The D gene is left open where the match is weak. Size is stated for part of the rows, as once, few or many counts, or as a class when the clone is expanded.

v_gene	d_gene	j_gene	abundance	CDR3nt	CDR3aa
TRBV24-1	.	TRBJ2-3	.	TGTGCCACCAGTGACCCCCGTGTAGTGGATACGCAGTATTTT	CATSDPRVVDTQYF
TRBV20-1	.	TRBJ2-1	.	TGCAGTGCTAGTTTAGGAGGGACCCGGGACAATGAGCAGTTCTTC	CSASLGGTRDNEQFF
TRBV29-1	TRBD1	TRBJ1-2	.	TGCAGCGCCGGGGACAGGGGGGACTATGGCTACACCTTC	CSAGDRGDYGYTF
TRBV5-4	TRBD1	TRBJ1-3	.	TGTGCCAGCAGCTTGGGGACAGGGAGGTCCGGAAACACCATATATTTT	CASSLGTGRSGNTIYF
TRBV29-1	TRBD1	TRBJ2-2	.	TGCAGCGCCGCCGGGACAGGAGACACCGGGGAGCTGTTTTTT	CSAAGTGDTGELFF
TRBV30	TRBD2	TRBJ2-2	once	TGTGCCTGGAGTTACTTGGCTAGCGGCCCCGATACCGGGGAGCTGTTTTTT	CAWSYLASGPDTGELFF
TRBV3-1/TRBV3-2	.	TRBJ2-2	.	TGTGCCAGCAGCCAATTACCGGGAAGCGGTACCGGGGAGCTGTTTTTT	CASSQLPGSGTGELFF
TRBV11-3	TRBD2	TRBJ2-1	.	TGTGCCAGCAGCTCGGCTAGCGGTGTGGGTGGGGAGCAGTTCTTC	CASSSASGVGGEQFF
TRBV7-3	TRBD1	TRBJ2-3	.	TGTGCCAGCAGCTTAACCGGGACATTAGGGACAGGGTTCACAGATACGCAGTATTTT	CASSLTGTLGTGFTDTQYF
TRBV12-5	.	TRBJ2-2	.	TGTGCTAGTGGTTTGCGGGGGGCGGTGGCCGGGGAGCTGTTTTTT	CASGLRGAVAGELFF
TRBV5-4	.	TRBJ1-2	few	TGTGCCAGCAGCTCCCGGGACACTAAAATTTGGGGCTACACCTTC	CASSSRDTKIWGYTF
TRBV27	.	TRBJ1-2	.	TGTGCCAGCAGTCCAGGACATCCCAAAGGCTATGGCTACACCTTC	CASSPGHPKGYGYTF
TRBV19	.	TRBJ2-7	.	TGTGCCAGTAGTTTATCTTCGTCGGACTTCTCTTCCCTCTACGAGCAGTACTTC	CASSLSSSDFSSLYEQYF
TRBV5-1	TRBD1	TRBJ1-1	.	TGCGCCAGCAGCTTGCTGACAGGGGGGACCACTGAAGCTTTCTTT	CASSLLTGGTTEAFF
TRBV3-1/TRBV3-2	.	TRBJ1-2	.	TGTGCCAGCAGCCAAGAAGGGAGAACTAACTATGGCTACACCTTC	CASSQEGRTNYGYTF
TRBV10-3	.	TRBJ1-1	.	TGTGCCATCAGTGAGTCGGGGAAGGGGCCGGCGCCCGCTTTCTTT	CAISESGKGPAPAFF
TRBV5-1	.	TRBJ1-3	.	TGCGCCAGCAGCTTGGAGGGGTCAGACTCTGGAAACACCATATATTTT	CASSLEGSDSGNTIYF
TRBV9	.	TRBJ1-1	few	TGTGCCAGCAGCGTACGGGGGAGTACTGAAGCTTTCTTT	CASSVRGSTEAFF
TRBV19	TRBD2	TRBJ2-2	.	TGTGCCAGTAGTATTCGGGGGGACCAGAACACCGGGGAGCTGTTTTTT	CASSIRGDQNTGELFF
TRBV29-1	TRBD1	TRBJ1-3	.	TGCAGCGCCGGACAGGGGGCGGGTGGAAACACCATATATTTT	CSAGQGAGGNTIYF